Listed below are T cell receptor beta chains from one sample, sequenced in a study of T cells in Graves' hyperthyroidism and ophthalmopathy. TCRdb called the multiplex PCR reads again in MiXCR, with one record for every CDR3 protein. The sample yields more than 500,000 distinct CDR3 sequences, about 14% seen once. Sequences were obtained from blood. The origin of the receptors is a woman aged 40 to 49 with Graves' hyperthyroidism. Each CDR3 is given with its conserved first and last residue. The D gene is left open where the match is weak. Clone size, where shown, is once, few, many, or a class for clones that have expanded.

-	TRBJ2-1	many	TRBV2	TGTGCCAGCAGTGAAACGGCCGGCAGTCCCTACAATGAGCAGTTCTTC	CASSETAGSPYNEQFF
-	TRBJ1-2	-	TRBV2	TGTGCCAGCAGTGAGAGTCAGGGACACTATGGCTACACCTTC	CASSESQGHYGYTF
TRBD2	TRBJ2-1	many	TRBV2	TGTGCCAGCAGTGTCTTACTAGCGGCCTCCGACTACAATGAGCAGTTCTTC	CASSVLLAASDYNEQFF
TRBD1	TRBJ2-2	many	TRBV12-3/TRBV12-4	TGTGCCAGCAGTTTACGACAGGGTCCCACCGGGGAGCTGTTTTTT	CASSLRQGPTGELFF
TRBD1	TRBJ1-1	few	TRBV20-1	TGCAGTGCTAGAGGGGACAGGGGGCGGGGGACTGAAGCTTTCTTT	CSARGDRGRGTEAFF
-	TRBJ1-1	many	TRBV27	TGTGCCAGCAGTTTAGAAGGGCTTAGTACTGAAGCTTTCTTT	CASSLEGLSTEAFF
TRBD2	TRBJ2-3	many	TRBV18	TGTGCCAGCTCTGGGCTAGCGGAGACAGATACGCAGTATTTT	CASSGLAETDTQYF
-	TRBJ2-7	many	TRBV7-9	TGTGCCAGCAGCCTTAAGGGGGGGGCTAACGAGCAGTACTTC	CASSLKGGANEQYF
TRBD1	TRBJ2-4	many	TRBV30	TGTGCCTGGGGACAGGGGTTGGGTCCCATTCAGTACTTC	CAWGQGLGPIQYF
-	TRBJ2-2	many	TRBV24-1	TGTGCCACCAGTGTCGTCTCCGGGACACCAAACACCGGGGAGCTGTTTTTT	CATSVVSGTPNTGELFF
-	TRBJ2-1	few	TRBV7-9	TGTGCCAGCAGCCCTACGTCCCCTAGTTTCAATGAGCAGTTCTTC	CASSPTSPSFNEQFF
-	TRBJ2-1	many	TRBV12-3/TRBV12-4	TGTGCCAGCAGTTCACTCCGCGGACCCTACAATGAGCAGTTCTTC	CASSSLRGPYNEQFF
TRBD2	TRBJ2-5	many	TRBV6-1	TGTGCCAGCAATCCGACAGGGACTAGCGGGAGCCAAGAGACCCAGTACTTC	CASNPTGTSGSQETQYF
TRBD2	TRBJ2-1	many	TRBV6-5	TGTGCCAGCAGTTACTCGTCGGCTAGCGGCTCTTACAATGAGCAGTTCTTC	CASSYSSASGSYNEQFF
TRBD2	TRBJ2-3	many	TRBV3-1	TGTGCCAGTAGCGGGAGTAGGCCAGATACGCAGTATTTT	CASSGSRPDTQYF
-	TRBJ2-7	many	TRBV20-1	TGCAGTGCCGCTAGGAGCGGGTCCTACGAGCAGTACTTC	CSAARSGSYEQYF
-	TRBJ2-3	many	TRBV9	TGTGCCAGCAGCCCTAACCCGTGGAGGGGGGAAGGCACAGATACGCAGTATTTT	CASSPNPWRGEGTDTQYF
TRBD2	TRBJ2-1	many	TRBV11-2	TGTGCCAGCAGCTTAGATCTTGGGACTAGAGACAATGAGCAGTTCTTC	CASSLDLGTRDNEQFF
-	TRBJ1-2	-	TRBV19	TGTGCCAGTAGTACCCGGACCGACTATGGCTACACCTTC	CASSTRTDYGYTF
TRBD2	TRBJ2-7	-	TRBV9	TGTGCCAGCAGCGCAGCCCTTAGCGGGAGCGCCTACGAGCAGTACTTC	CASSAALSGSAYEQYF
TRBD1	TRBJ1-2	-	TRBV12-3/TRBV12-4	TGTGCCAGCAGTTTAGTCAGGACAGGGCGGCTCTATGGCTACACCTTC	CASSLVRTGRLYGYTF
TRBD2	TRBJ2-3	many	TRBV11-2	TGTGCCAGCAGCTATACTAGCGGGAGGTACACAGATACGCAGTATTTT	CASSYTSGRYTDTQYF
-	TRBJ2-1	many	TRBV28	TGTGCCAGCAGTTTCGGAGTTGGAGAAAACAATGAGCAGTTCTTC	CASSFGVGENNEQFF
TRBD2	TRBJ2-1	many	TRBV30	TGTGCCTGGAGTGGCACTAGCGGGAGGGTCAATGAGCAGTTCTTC	CAWSGTSGRVNEQFF
-	TRBJ1-1	many	TRBV10-3	TGTGCCATCAGTGAGTCTAGTATAAGACTGAAGAACACTGAAGCTTTCTTT	CAISESSIRLKNTEAFF
TRBD2	TRBJ2-1	-	TRBV24-1	TGTGCCACCAGTGACGGGACTAGCGTCTACAATGAGCAGTTCTTC	CATSDGTSVYNEQFF
TRBD2	TRBJ2-3	-	TRBV5-1	TGCGCCAGCAGCTTGGTCACTAGCGGGATGGGTACAGATACGCAGTATTTT	CASSLVTSGMGTDTQYF
TRBD1	TRBJ1-5	-	TRBV20-1	TGCAGTGTAGCCGACAGGGGAGGTCAGCCCCAGCATTTT	CSVADRGGQPQHF
-	TRBJ2-3	few	TRBV6-2/TRBV6-3	TGTGCCACCCTCAAGGGGAGCGATACGCAGTATTTT	CATLKGSDTQYF
TRBD1	TRBJ1-5	many	TRBV12-3/TRBV12-4	TGTGCCAGCAGTCGCGGACAGGACAATCAGCCCCAGCATTTT	CASSRGQDNQPQHF
TRBD1	TRBJ1-6	-	TRBV20-1	TGCAGTGCTAGAGATCAGGGGGCAAATTCACCCCTCCACTTT	CSARDQGANSPLHF
TRBD1	TRBJ2-7	many	TRBV28	TGTGCCAGTAGGGGACAGCGATACGAGCAGTACTTC	CASRGQRYEQYF
-	TRBJ1-1	-	TRBV7-2	TGTGCCAGCAGCCCCGAGCAGGTGACAGCTTTCTTT	CASSPEQVTAFF
-	TRBJ1-1	many	TRBV6-6	TGTGCCAGCAGTTACGGACCGAGCGGTGAAGCTTTCTTT	CASSYGPSGEAFF
-	TRBJ1-2	few	TRBV28	TGTGCCATCCTTAACAGGAGGAACGACTATGGCTACACCTTC	CAILNRRNDYGYTF
TRBD2	TRBJ2-7	many	TRBV6-2/TRBV6-3	TGTGCCAGCAGTTCCGGACTAGCGGGAATCGAGCAGTACTTC	CASSSGLAGIEQYF
-	TRBJ1-5	many	TRBV14	TGTGCCAGCAGCCAAAGAGGGGGGTATAGCAATCAGCCCCAGCATTTT	CASSQRGGYSNQPQHF
-	TRBJ2-7	many	TRBV28	TGTGCCAGCAGACACGGCCTAGCCGCATACGAGCAGTACTTC	CASRHGLAAYEQYF
TRBD1	TRBJ1-1	many	TRBV7-8	TGTGCCAGCAGTCCAAGACTGGGACAGTCGAACACTGAAGCTTTCTTT	CASSPRLGQSNTEAFF
TRBD2	TRBJ2-7	many	TRBV6-2/TRBV6-3	TGTGCCAGCAGTGAAGGGACTAGCGGGGCTTACGAGCAGTACTTC	CASSEGTSGAYEQYF
TRBD1	TRBJ2-5	-	TRBV12-5	TGTGCTAGTGGTTTGGGCAGAGGGACAGGGAGCTCCCAAGAGACCCAGTACTTC	CASGLGRGTGSSQETQYF
-	TRBJ2-5	few	TRBV6-2/TRBV6-3	TGTGCCAGCAGTTACGGGGTGGTGACGGAGACCCAGTACTTC	CASSYGVVTETQYF
TRBD2	TRBJ2-7	-	TRBV5-6	TGTGCCAGCAGCCATAGCGGGGGTCACGAGCAGTACTTC	CASSHSGGHEQYF
-	TRBJ1-1	many	TRBV28	TGTGCCAGCAGCGCAGGGTACACTGAAGCTTTCTTT	CASSAGYTEAFF
-	TRBJ2-7	many	TRBV3-1	TGTGCCAGCAGCCAAGAAGCTCGGGTTTCCTACGAGCAGTACTTC	CASSQEARVSYEQYF
TRBD2	TRBJ2-1	-	TRBV2	TGTGCCAGCAGTGAGGGGCTAGCGGGAGTGGGTGAGCAGTTCTTC	CASSEGLAGVGEQFF
TRBD1	TRBJ2-7	many	TRBV12-3/TRBV12-4	TGTGCCAGCAGTTTCACTAGGGTACCGGGACAGGGGCCTAGCTTCTTCTACGAGCAGTACTTC	CASSFTRVPGQGPSFFYEQYF
TRBD1	TRBJ1-1	-	TRBV12-3/TRBV12-4	TGTGCCAGCAGTTTAGCAACTCCCGGGACAGGGGACACTGAAGCTTTCTTT	CASSLATPGTGDTEAFF
TRBD2	TRBJ2-1	many	TRBV20-1	TGCAGTGCCAGTACTATTCTAGCGGGAGGGTACAATGAGCAGTTCTTC	CSASTILAGGYNEQFF
-	TRBJ2-1	many	TRBV6-1	TGTGCCAGCATCGACTCGAACTACAATGAGCAGTTCTTC	CASIDSNYNEQFF
TRBD1	TRBJ2-7	many	TRBV28	TGTGCCAGCAGTTTCCCCGGGACAGGGTTGCCTCGCGAGCAGTACTTC	CASSFPGTGLPREQYF